This TCR beta chain derives from a study of radiotherapy plus CTLA-4 blockade in lung cancer. The repertoire was sequenced with immunoSEQ multiplex PCR; TCRdb's copy has only in-frame clones and lacks some. The sample comprises 35,000 to 50,000 clones, less than 75% of which are singletons, and roughly 25% rests with the top ten. Deletions cut 0 bases from V and 9 bases from J, with 9 bases between. The CDR3 consists of 12 residues. The V gene's germline CDR1 is LNHNV and CDR2 YYDKDF (reference sequence). V and J are TRBV15 and TRBJ2-7; D is perhaps TRBD1 (6 bases). The sequenced sample was peripheral blood, obtained from a patient treated with radiotherapy plus ipilimumab. The receptor was isolated from a human donor with non-small cell lung cancer who had a partial response to radiotherapy plus ipilimumab. CDR3 sequence: CATSRDLTGQYF. CDR3 nucleotides: TGTGCCACCAGCAGAGATCTGACAGGGCAGTACTTC.